The sequence of this T cell receptor beta chain was determined in a study of CD8 T cells in ankylosing spondylitis. This clonotype was detected a few times. TCRdb passed the 5' RACE reads through MiXCR, listing each CDR3 protein once. The sample shows about 260,000 distinct CDR3 sequences, 20% of them seen only once. Germline lookup yields CDR1 MNHNY and CDR2 SVGAGI (reference sequence). V gave up 8 bases and J gave up 4 bases, with 12 bases separating them. The CDR3 loop spans 13 amino acids. The chain recombines TRBV6-6 with TRBJ1-3; D possibly corresponds to TRBD1 (6 bases). The receptor comes from a male donor with ankylosing spondylitis or in good health (not recorded which). Sequencing used blood, either unsorted or a sorted T cell fraction (not recorded which). CDR3 amino acids: CASPNRAGNTIYF. For the CDR3, the DNA is TGTGCCAGCCCGAACAGGGCGGGAAACACCATATATTTT.